The source of this T cell receptor beta chain is a study of blood T cell repertoires in COVID-19. In the study overall: Sample material is recorded as cDNA or gDNA derived from T cells, B-cell-depleted T cells, or PBMCs.

The CDR3 contains 15 residues. CDR1 and CDR2 (germline): MNHEY, SMNVEV (reference sequence). J lost 8 bases, V lost 6 bases, and 9 bases had no gene match. This clone was observed a handful of times. Methods used by the authors: Nucleated cell number was recorded as an estimate derived from reference gene primer amplification. Generated by immunoSEQ multiplex PCR, the TCRdb table keeps only in-frame clones and is missing some. The D gene and trimming were derived from the DNA, and the V and J assignments and clone size from that table. Here the sample spans some 50,000 clones, approximately 87% being singletons.

Sequencing input: peripheral blood. The TCR was taken from a man aged 50-60 years with acute or convalescent COVID-19. This sequence joins TRBV27 and TRBJ1-6, with 8 bases lining up with TRBD1. DNA for the CDR3: TGTGCCAGCAGCCAGGGGGCTCTTGTAGATTCACCCCTCCACTTT. The encoded protein is CASSQGALVDSPLHF.